This T cell receptor beta chain comes out of a study of esophageal squamous cell carcinoma under preoperative chemotherapy. Points on this clonotype: Its antigen is not identified.

Study-level findings and limits: After paclitaxel-nedaplatin, abundant clones were more likely to contract than amplify.

One entry per CDR3 protein, called by TCRdb with MiXCR from the PCR reads. The sample records 34,000 or so distinct CDR3 sequences, 40% to 65% being singletons. Germline CDR1 and CDR2: SGDLS and YYNGEE. The CDR3 extends over 14 amino acids. Time point of the sample: after preoperative PTX-NDP chemotherapy. Preoperative chemotherapy with paclitaxel-nedaplatin was given to patients before surgery. Specimen collection occurred from a patient given preoperative chemotherapy. This receptor was identified in a human donor with esophageal squamous cell carcinoma. The donor label of this sample is uncertain. V usage is TRBV9 and J usage is TRBJ2-1, with D tentatively TRBD2 (6 bases). The J call may be incorrect, as the DNA end agrees better with TRBJ2-5. The CDR3 loop is CASSRGASQETQYF. CDR3 coding DNA: TGTGCCAGCAGCCGCGGGGCTTCCCAAGAGACCCAGTACTTC.